The clone carrying this TCR beta chain appeared once. These data come from a study of T cells after yellow fever vaccination. Study-wide findings and caveats: Boosting was followed by the reappearance of most primary-vaccination clones (approximately 97% CD4, about 88% CD8). High-abundance clonotypes from the bulk population could contaminate FACS-sorted repertoires.

The ends lost 6 bases at V and 4 bases at J; junction bases unmatched: 2. The CDR3 consists of 13 residues. MiXCR, applied by TCRdb to the 5' RACE reads, yields one record per CDR3 protein. The sample has approximately 85,000 distinct CDR3 sequences; about an eighth are singletons. The sequencing here drew on CD8+ T cells not binding an NS4B(214-222) dextramer, sorted from PBMCs, taken 21 days after the first yellow fever vaccination. The receptor was derived from a man aged 18 to 35 who received the YFV17D yellow fever vaccine. The chain couples TRBV12-3 or TRBV12-4 to TRBJ2-2; 7 bases line up with TRBD1. The CDR3 is CASSGTVTGELFF. CDR3 nucleotide sequence: TGTGCCAGCAGCGGGACAGTCACCGGGGAGCTGTTTTTT.